Presented here are 19 T cell receptor beta chains from one specimen sequenced in a study of blood T cell repertoires in COVID-19. Here immunoSEQ multiplex PCR was the method, and the copy in TCRdb shows in-frame clones only, minus some. Found here are around 78,000 clones, roughly nine tenths of them singletons; the top ten hold 1.5% to 2.5%. Sequenced: peripheral blood. The receptors stem from a woman aged 60-75 years with acute or convalescent COVID-19.

This chain connects TRBV6-2 or TRBV6-3 to TRBJ1-2; 7 nucleotides align to TRBD1. J lost 6 bases, V lost 0 bases, and 7 bases had no gene match. Germline lookup yields CDR1 MNHEY and CDR2 SVGEGT. This CDR3 contains 15 residues. The CDR3 DNA reads as TGTGCCAGCAGTTACTCAGGGGGCGCCTTGAATGGCTACACCTTC. Translation: CASSYSGGALNGYTF.

V is TRBV6-6 and J is TRBJ2-3, with TRBD1 matching over 8 bases. Germline CDR1 MNHNY, CDR2 SVGAGI (reference sequence). The CDR3 has 14 amino acids. Trimming took 6 bases from V and 4 from J; bases not matched to a gene: 6. CDR3 nucleotides: TGTGCCAGCAGCAGGACAGGGCCATCAGATACGCAGTATTTT. As protein: CASSRTGPSDTQYF.

The chain uses TRBV19 and TRBJ1-2; D might be TRBD1 (6 bases). The V end lost 7 bases, the J end lost 8 bases, and 14 bases lay between the germline ends. This CDR3 is 12 amino acids long. The V gene's germline CDR1 is LNHDA and CDR2 SQIVND (reference sequence). In DNA form, the CDR3 reads TGTGCCAGTAACATGGGGGCAGAAGGCTACACCTTC. This translates into CASNMGAEGYTF.

This clone was observed a few times. The chain links TRBV5-4 to TRBJ2-3; 13 nucleotides align to TRBD2. Trimming cost V 3 bases and J 6 bases; bases outside gene matches: 16. Germline loops: CDR1 SGHNT, CDR2 YYREEE (reference sequence). The CDR3 extends over 19 amino acids. Here the CDR3 reads CASSSRTQTSGGLVDTQYF. The CDR3 DNA reads as TGTGCCAGCAGCTCCCGGACCCAGACTAGCGGGGGGCTGGTGGATACGCAGTATTTT. Filled out from reference TRBV5-4 and TRBJ2-3, the complete variable domain reads ETGVTQSPTHLIKTRGQQVTLRCSSQSGHNTVSWYQQALGQGPQFIFQYYREEENGRGNFPPRFSGLQFPNYSSELNVNALELDDSALYLCASSSRTQTSGGLVDTQYFGPGTRLTVL.

The chain has TRBV2 and TRBJ2-5; a possible D gene is TRBD2 (6 bases). This CDR3 is built from 11 residues. The germline gives CDR1 SNHLY, CDR2 FYNNEI. The ends were cut back, 2 bases at V and 13 bases at J, with 11 bases in the middle. Here the CDR3 reads CASSERRGRYF. In nucleotides, the CDR3 is TGTGCCAGCAGTGAAAGGAGGGGCCGGTACTTC.

The V call is TRBV4-2, the J call TRBJ2-7; D unclear. The CDR3 sequence is 14 residues long. CDR1 is LGHNA and CDR2 is YNFKEQ in the germline V gene. Trimming pared 1 base from V and 3 bases from J, leaving 10 bases between. The CDR3 sequence: CASSQAAAFYEQYF. The CDR3 nucleotides are TGTGCCAGCAGCCAAGCGGCGGCTTTCTACGAGCAGTACTTC.

V is TRBV4-1 and J is TRBJ2-5; 7 bases line up with TRBD1. This CDR3 contains 15 residues. The junction had 5 bases not matched to a gene; V was cut back by 2 bases and J by 2 bases. From germline, CDR1 is MGHRA and CDR2 YSYEKL. CDR3 nucleotides: TGCGCCAGCAGCCAACACCGGACAGGACAAGAGACCCAGTACTTC. It yields the protein CASSQHRTGQETQYF.

The rearrangement uses TRBV7-2 and TRBJ1-1, with D unclear. The CDR3 loop spans 14 amino acids. Germline V lookup: CDR1 SGHTA, CDR2 FQGNSA. With 1 base removed from V and 1 base from J, the gap between germline ends came to 7 bases. CDR3 nucleotide sequence: TGTGCCAGCAGCTTAGGCCGGGAGAACACTGAAGCTTTCTTT. Protein sequence: CASSLGRENTEAFF. Full variable domain (remainder filled in from reference TRBV7-2 and TRBJ1-1): GAGVSQSPSNKVTEKGKDVELRCDPISGHTALYWYRQSLGQGLEFLIYFQGNSAPDKSGLPSDRFSAERTGGSVSTLTIQRTQQEDSAVYLCASSLGRENTEAFFGQGTRLTVV.

The chain is built from TRBV28 and TRBJ2-7; perhaps TRBD2 as D (5 bases). Trimming shortened V by 6 bases and J by 1 base, and 19 bases separated the two germline ends. Germline loops: CDR1 MDHEN, CDR2 SYDVKM. CDR3 length: 16 amino acids. The CDR3 nucleotides are TGTGCCAGCAGCTCCATTCACAGCGGATTATCCTACGAGCAGTACTTC. Protein sequence: CASSSIHSGLSYEQYF.

This chain links TRBV5-1 with TRBJ1-1; 7 bases align to TRBD1. After removal of 0 bases from V and 6 bases from J, the junction contained 5 bases not matched to a gene. From germline, CDR1 is SGHRS and CDR2 YFSETQ. The CDR3 runs to 14 residues. Here the CDR3 reads CASSLGQGLPEAFF. The CDR3 DNA reads as TGCGCCAGCAGCTTGGGACAGGGCCTACCTGAAGCTTTCTTT.

This chain links TRBV18 with TRBJ1-1; a possible D gene is TRBD1 (6 bases). V was shortened by 8 bases and J by 0 bases, with 10 bases between the two germline ends. The CDR3 loop spans 13 amino acids. The germline V gene has CDR1 KGHSH and CDR2 LQKENI. The CDR3 nucleotides read TGTGCCAGCAGGGGGGGGATGAACACTGAAGCTTTCTTT. This gives the protein CASRGGMNTEAFF.

The CDR3 coding sequence is TGTGCCAGCACCCGGAGAGGGGGAGACAATGAGCAGTTCTTC. Protein: CASTRRGGDNEQFF. The chain couples TRBV7-3 to TRBJ2-1; the D gene is possibly TRBD1 (6 bases). Trimming took off 7 bases at V and 5 bases at J, with 15 bases between the two ends. Per the germline V gene, CDR1 is SGHTA and CDR2 is FQGTGA. This CDR3 has 14 residues.

The chain carries TRBV28 and TRBJ1-2; a weak D match, TRBD1 (5 bases). The ends were cut back, 10 bases at V and 4 bases at J, with 19 bases in the middle. The germline V gene has CDR1 MDHEN and CDR2 SYDVKM. The CDR3 runs 14 residues. This chain's CDR3 is CATHLADGAYGYTF. In nucleotides, the CDR3 is TGTGCCACCCACCTAGCGGACGGGGCCTATGGCTACACCTTC.

The chain links TRBV7-6 to TRBJ1-1, with 7 nucleotides matching TRBD1. The CDR3 totals 15 residues. Germline CDR1 reads SGHVS; CDR2 reads FNYEAQ. Unmatched junction bases numbered 7, after V lost 5 bases and J lost 1 base. CDR3 sequence: CASSPDRVGNTEAFF. Here the CDR3 DNA reads TGTGCCAGCAGCCCCGACAGGGTGGGGAACACTGAAGCTTTCTTT.

The CDR3 DNA reads TGTGCCAGCAGCCGATACCCCCCTAGCGGGGGGGAGGTTTACAATGAGCAGTTCTTC. This sequence encodes CASSRYPPSGGEVYNEQFF. The chain carries TRBV9 and TRBJ2-1; TRBD2 matches at 12 bases. The length of the CDR3 is 19 residues. The trim removed 4 bases at V and 4 bases at J, leaving 15 bases unmatched. Germline V lookup: CDR1 SGDLS, CDR2 YYNGEE.

This rearrangement joins TRBV7-2 to TRBJ1-3; D unresolved. This CDR3 has 15 amino acids. Germline CDR1 and CDR2: SGHTA and FQGNSA. Trimming left V 5 bases short and J 4 bases short, with 15 bases between. CDR3 residues: CASSPNAGGGNTIYF. The CDR3 nucleotides are TGTGCCAGCAGCCCAAATGCGGGAGGGGGAAACACCATATATTTT.

The chain employs TRBV3-1 (or the pseudogene TRBV3-2) and TRBJ1-1; D gene ambiguous. This CDR3 is 14 amino acids long. Trimming took 4 bases from V and 6 from J, leaving 15 bases between them. In germline, CDR1 is LGHDT, CDR2 YNNKEL (reference sequence). The CDR3 protein is CASSPDTPNPEAFF. The CDR3 bases are TGTGCCAGCAGCCCCGACACGCCCAACCCTGAAGCTTTCTTT.

V and J are TRBV2 and TRBJ2-7; D gene uncertain. V gave up 6 bases and J gave up 4 bases, with 4 bases separating them. This CDR3 is built from 10 residues. The germline V gene has CDR1 SNHLY and CDR2 FYNNEI. This CDR3 reads CASSLYEQYF. The CDR3 DNA follows: TGTGCCAGCAGCTTATACGAGCAGTACTTC.

CDR3 loop: CASSQDTTGVHEQYF. As DNA, the CDR3 is TGTGCCAGCAGCCAAGATACAACAGGGGTCCACGAGCAGTACTTC. The chain couples TRBV3-1 (or the pseudogene TRBV3-2) to TRBJ2-7; TRBD1 matches at 7 bases. J was trimmed by 5 bases and V by 0 bases; bases with no gene match: 7. This CDR3 region has 15 residues. Germline loops: CDR1 LGHDT, CDR2 YNNKEL (reference sequence).